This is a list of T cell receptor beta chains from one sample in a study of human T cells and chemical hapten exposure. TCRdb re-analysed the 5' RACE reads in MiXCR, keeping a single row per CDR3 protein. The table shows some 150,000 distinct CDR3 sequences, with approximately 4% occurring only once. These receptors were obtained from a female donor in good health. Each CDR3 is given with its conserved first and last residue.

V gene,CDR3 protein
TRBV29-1,CSVGTDEGYTF
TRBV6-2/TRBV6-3,CASSLIAGGLNEQFF
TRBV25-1,CASSEFGGLETQYF
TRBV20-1,CSARTPLDRRGYTF
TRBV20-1,CSARGNTIYF
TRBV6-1,CASSFGEANTEAFF
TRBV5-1,CASSPRLAGGLSQETQYF
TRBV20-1,CSERVSANTEAFF
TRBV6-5,CASSKNGETQYF
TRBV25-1,CASSVSRGLGREQYF
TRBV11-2,CASRTPRVNEKLFF
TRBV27,CASSLSGLAGTYEQYF
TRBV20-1,CSASDLAGFTDTQYF
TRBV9,CASSVRDSTDTQYF
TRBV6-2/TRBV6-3,CASTTRYNEQFF
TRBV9,CASSPQDAINYGYTF
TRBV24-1,CATSERNTGELFF
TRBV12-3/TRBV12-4,CASSIGQASSYNSPLHF
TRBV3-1,CASSQGGGDYNEQFF
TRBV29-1,CSVDGTGGSGANVLTF
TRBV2,CASRADHRVISGNTIYF
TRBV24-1,CATSETWGGGGQFF
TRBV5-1,CASSLGRDTDTQYF
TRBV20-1,CSARWDTHSNQPQHF
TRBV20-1,CSARDSLLQNPLNEQFF
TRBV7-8,CASSLEGTGAGYGDTF
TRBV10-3,CAISESPADTQYF
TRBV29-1,CSVEERTNTEAFF
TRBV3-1,CASSQRDNAGNTIYF
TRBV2,CASSVLGGTDTQYF
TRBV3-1,CASSQRSGGGDTQYF
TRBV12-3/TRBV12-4,CASNDRDLNQPQHF
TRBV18,CASLPGQGVPYEQYF
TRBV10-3,CAVRPMNTEAFF
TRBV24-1,CATSGDRGFGNQPQHF
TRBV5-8,CASSSGGGYGQETQYF
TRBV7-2,CASSPRVAGAGELFF
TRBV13,CASSFEGHYEQYF
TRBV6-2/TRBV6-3,CASSLGNPTEAFF
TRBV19,CASIGGGARTGELFF